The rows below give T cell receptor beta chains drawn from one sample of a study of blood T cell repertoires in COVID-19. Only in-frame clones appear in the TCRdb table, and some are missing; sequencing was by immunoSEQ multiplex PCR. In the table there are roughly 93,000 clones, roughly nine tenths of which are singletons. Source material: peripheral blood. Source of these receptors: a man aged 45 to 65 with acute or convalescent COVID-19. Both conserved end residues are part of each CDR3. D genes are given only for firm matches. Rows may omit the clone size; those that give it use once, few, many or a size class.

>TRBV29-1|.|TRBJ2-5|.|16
TGCAGCGTTGAAGCCCGAGGGGGGGCAACCCAAGAGACCCAGTACTTC
CSVEARGGATQETQYF
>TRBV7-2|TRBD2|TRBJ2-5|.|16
TGTGCCAGCACCCTTAGGGCTAGCGGGGGGCAAGAGACCCAGTACTTC
CASTLRASGGQETQYF
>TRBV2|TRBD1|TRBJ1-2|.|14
TGTGCCAGCAGTGGGACAGGGGGCGCCTATGGCTACACCTTC
CASSGTGGAYGYTF
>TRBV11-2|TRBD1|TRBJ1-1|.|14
TGTGCCAGCAGCTCACAGGGGACGAGCACTGAAGCTTTCTTT
CASSSQGTSTEAFF
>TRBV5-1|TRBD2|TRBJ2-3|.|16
TGCGCCAGCAGCCCATGGGCGGGGGACCTCTCAGATACGCAGTATTTT
CASSPWAGDLSDTQYF
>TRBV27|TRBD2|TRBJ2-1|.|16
TGTGCCAGCAGTGTCGTAGCGGGCGGTACGAACAATGAGCAGTTCTTC
CASSVVAGGTNNEQFF
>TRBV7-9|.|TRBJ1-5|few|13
TGTGCCAGCAGCCCCGGGGACAATCAGCCCCAGCATTTT
CASSPGDNQPQHF
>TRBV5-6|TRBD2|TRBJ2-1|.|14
TGTGCCAGTGCGGGGGGGACAGATTACAATGAGCAGTTCTTC
CASAGGTDYNEQFF
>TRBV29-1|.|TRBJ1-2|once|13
TGCAGCGCCGGAGGAGGACGGGGCTATGGCTACACCTTC
CSAGGGRGYGYTF
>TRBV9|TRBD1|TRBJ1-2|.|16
TGTGCCAGCAGCGTAGGAAACTCCGGGACAGGCTATGGCTACACCTTC
CASSVGNSGTGYGYTF
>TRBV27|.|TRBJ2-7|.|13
TGTGCCAGCAGTAACCGACAGTTTTACGAGCAGTACTTC
CASSNRQFYEQYF
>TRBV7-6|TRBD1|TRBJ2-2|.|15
TGTGCCAGCAGCCCTCGGACAGGCTACACCGGGGAGCTGTTTTTT
CASSPRTGYTGELFF
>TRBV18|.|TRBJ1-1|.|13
TGTGCCAGCTCACCACAACAGGAAGCTGAAGCTTTCTTT
CASSPQQEAEAFF
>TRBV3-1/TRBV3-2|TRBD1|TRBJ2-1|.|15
TGTGCCAGCAGCCGAGACCGGGACAGGTACAATGAGCAGTTCTTC
CASSRDRDRYNEQFF
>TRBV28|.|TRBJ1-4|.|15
TGTGCCAGCAGTCAACAGGGAGCGTTGAGTGAAAAACTGTTTTTT
CASSQQGALSEKLFF
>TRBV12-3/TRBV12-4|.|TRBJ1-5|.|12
TGTGCCAGCAGTTCCGGACAGTGGAGGTTACATTTT
CASSSGQWRLHF
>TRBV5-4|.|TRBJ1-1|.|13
TGTGCCAGCAGCCAGCCAGGCAACACTGAAGCTTTCTTT
CASSQPGNTEAFF
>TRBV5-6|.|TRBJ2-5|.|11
TGTGCCAGCACTGGACAAAAGACCCAGTACTTC
CASTGQKTQYF
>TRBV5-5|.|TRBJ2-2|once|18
TGTGCCAGCAGCTTGGGGCCTCTCCCCGGCAGGGGCACCGGGGAGCTGTTTTTT
CASSLGPLPGRGTGELFF
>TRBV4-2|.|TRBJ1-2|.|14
TGTGCCAGCAGCTTCGGACAAGCGAACTATGGCTACACCTTC
CASSFGQANYGYTF
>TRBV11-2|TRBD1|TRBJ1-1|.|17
TGTGCCAGCAGCTTGGGACAGGGGTCCTTCCCGAACACTGAAGCTTTCTTT
CASSLGQGSFPNTEAFF
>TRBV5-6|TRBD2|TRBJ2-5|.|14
TGTGCCAGCAGCCCGGGGGACTACTACAGGACCCAGTACTTC
CASSPGDYYRTQYF
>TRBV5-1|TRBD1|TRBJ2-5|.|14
TGCGCCAGCAGCGGGGGACAGGTTCAAGAGACCCAGTACTTC
CASSGGQVQETQYF
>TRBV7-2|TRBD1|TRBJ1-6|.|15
TGTGCCAGCAGTCGTACAGGGGAAGTGAATTCACCCCTCCACTTT
CASSRTGEVNSPLHF